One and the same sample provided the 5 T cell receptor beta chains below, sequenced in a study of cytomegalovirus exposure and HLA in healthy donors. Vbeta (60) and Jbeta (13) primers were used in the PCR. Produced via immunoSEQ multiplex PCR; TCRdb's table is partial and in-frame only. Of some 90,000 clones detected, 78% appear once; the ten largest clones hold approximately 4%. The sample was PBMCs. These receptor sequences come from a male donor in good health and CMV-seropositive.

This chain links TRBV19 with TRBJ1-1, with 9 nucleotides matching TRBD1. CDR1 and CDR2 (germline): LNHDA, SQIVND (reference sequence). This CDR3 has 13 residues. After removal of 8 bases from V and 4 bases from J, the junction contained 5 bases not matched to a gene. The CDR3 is CASRYRGPTEAFF. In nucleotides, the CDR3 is TGTGCCAGTCGGTACAGGGGGCCCACTGAAGCTTTCTTT.

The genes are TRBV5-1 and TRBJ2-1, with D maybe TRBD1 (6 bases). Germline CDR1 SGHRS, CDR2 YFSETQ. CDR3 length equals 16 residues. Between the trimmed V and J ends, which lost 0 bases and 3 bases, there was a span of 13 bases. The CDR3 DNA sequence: TGCGCCAGCAGCTTGGACAGGGTTGATCGCTACAATGAGCAGTTCTTC. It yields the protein CASSLDRVDRYNEQFF.

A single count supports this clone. The CDR3 loop reads CASSYGQGRTYEQYF. CDR3 bases: TGTGCCAGCAGTTACGGGCAGGGTCGGACCTACGAGCAGTACTTC. The V and J genes are TRBV6-6 and TRBJ2-7; possibly TRBD1 for D (5 bases). This CDR3 contains 15 residues. With 2 bases removed from V and 2 bases from J, the gap between germline ends came to 13 bases. Germline values: CDR1 MNHNY, CDR2 SVGAGI (reference sequence).

The CDR3 is CASRLEGFSTDTQYF. CDR3 DNA: TGCGCCAGCAGGCTAGAGGGTTTTAGCACAGATACGCAGTATTTT. The rearrangement links TRBV5-1 to TRBJ2-3; TRBD2 might be the D (5 bases). V lost 5 bases to trimming and J lost 0 bases, with 13 bases between them. Germline CDR1 and CDR2: SGHRS and YFSETQ. This CDR3 contains 15 residues. Full variable domain (outside the CDR3, taken from reference TRBV5-1 and TRBJ2-3): KAGVTQTPRYLIKTRGQQVTLSCSPISGHRSVSWYQQTPGQGLQFLFEYFSETQRNKGNFPGRFSGRQFSNSRSEMNVSTLELGDSALYLCASRLEGFSTDTQYFGPGTRLTVL.

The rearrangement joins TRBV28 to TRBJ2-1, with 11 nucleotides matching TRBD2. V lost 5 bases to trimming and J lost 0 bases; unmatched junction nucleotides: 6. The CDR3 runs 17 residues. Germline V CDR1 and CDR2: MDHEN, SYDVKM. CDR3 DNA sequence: TGTGCCAGCAGTCTTAGACTAGCGGGAAGCTCCTACAATGAGCAGTTCTTC. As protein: CASSLRLAGSSYNEQFF.